These 9 T cell receptor beta chains originate from one sample sequenced in a study of blood T cell repertoires in COVID-19. Libraries were prepared by immunoSEQ multiplex PCR; TCRdb keeps only in-frame clonotypes and omits some of them. The sample shows about 78,000 clones, approximately 90% of them seen only once. Sequencing input: peripheral blood. These receptors were collected from an elderly woman with acute or convalescent COVID-19.

This clone was picked up one time. The genes are TRBV11-2 and TRBJ1-2; weak D call: TRBD1 (6 bases). The V gene's germline CDR1 is SGHAT and CDR2 FQNNGV. Trimming pared 1 base from V and 3 bases from J, leaving 12 bases between. The CDR3 runs 15 residues. The DNA of the CDR3 is TGTGCCAGCAGCTTAGTCTCGACAGGAGACTATGGCTACACCTTC. Translating gives CASSLVSTGDYGYTF.

The chain couples TRBV7-2 to TRBJ2-1; TRBD2 agrees at 11 bases. V was clipped by 2 bases and J by 5 bases; unmatched bases: 2. This CDR3 has 15 amino acids. CDR1 and CDR2 (germline): SGHTA, FQGNSA. CDR3 amino acids: CASSLLAGGHNEQFF. Written as DNA, the CDR3 is TGTGCCAGCAGCTTATTAGCGGGAGGGCACAATGAGCAGTTCTTC.

The V and J genes are TRBV2 and TRBJ1-1, with TRBD1 identical over 8 bases. CDR3 length: 15 residues. V lost 4 bases, J lost 0 bases, and 4 bases stayed unmatched. Germline V gives CDR1 SNHLY, CDR2 FYNNEI. This CDR3 is CASSANRGLNTEAFF. The DNA for the CDR3 is TGTGCCAGCAGTGCCAACAGGGGGTTGAACACTGAAGCTTTCTTT.

The V gene is TRBV7-9, the J gene TRBJ1-1; TRBD1 matches at 10 bases. Germline-derived CDR1 and CDR2 are SEHNR and FQNEAQ (reference sequence). This CDR3 has 14 residues. Trimming took 5 bases from V and 5 from J; bases not matched to a gene: 5. In nucleotides, the CDR3 is TGTGCCAGCAGCCGACAGGGGGCGCGGACTGAAGCTTTCTTT. Its protein is CASSRQGARTEAFF.

This clone was observed once. The chain recombines TRBV5-1 with TRBJ2-3; 7 bases align to TRBD1. The CDR3 loop spans 14 amino acids. Germline loops: CDR1 SGHRS, CDR2 YFSETQ. Trimming removed 2 bases from V and 6 bases from J; junction bases left unmatched: 6. CDR3 loop: CASSFEGARDTQYF. The CDR3 coding sequence is TGCGCCAGCAGCTTTGAGGGGGCGAGGGATACGCAGTATTTT.

The rearrangement uses TRBV18 and TRBJ2-1; 7 bases line up with TRBD1. CDR3 length: 17 amino acids. The V segment lost 3 bases and the J segment 4 bases; nucleotides outside the gene matches: 12. Germline V gene lookup returns CDR1 KGHSH and CDR2 LQKENI. CDR3 in amino acids: CASSPAIGTETYNEQFF. CDR3 DNA sequence: TGTGCCAGCTCACCGGCGATCGGGACAGAAACTTACAATGAGCAGTTCTTC.

The chain has TRBV5-6 and TRBJ1-5; maybe TRBD1 (6 bases). Trimming cost V 4 bases and J 1 base, with 15 bases left between them. The germline CDR1 and CDR2 sequences are SGHDT and YYEEEE. The CDR3 totals 16 residues. This CDR3 reads CASSPGFDRSNQPQHF. The DNA for the CDR3 is TGTGCCAGCAGCCCAGGATTTGACAGGAGCAATCAGCCCCAGCATTTT.

The chain recombines TRBV6-6 with TRBJ1-5; 7 bases agree with TRBD1. Germline V gene data show CDR1 as MNHNY and CDR2 as SVGAGI (reference sequence). The CDR3 is made up of 14 amino acids. The V segment lost 8 bases and the J segment 2 bases; nucleotides outside the gene matches: 6. The CDR3 is CASGDRGGNQPQHF. CDR3 nucleotides: TGTGCCAGCGGGGACAGAGGCGGCAATCAGCCCCAGCATTTT.

This chain connects TRBV3-1 (or the pseudogene TRBV3-2) to TRBJ2-7; 7 bases are a match to TRBD2. Germline V gene lookup returns CDR1 LGHDT and CDR2 YNNKEL (reference sequence). V lost 6 bases and J lost 0; bases outside the gene matches: 8. The CDR3 extends over 15 amino acids. The CDR3 nucleotides read TGTGCCAGCAGACAAACCACGGGGGGCTCCTACGAGCAGTACTTC. Translated, it gives CASRQTTGGSYEQYF.